This T cell receptor beta chain was recorded in a study of regulatory T cells in long-lasting Graves disease. Study in general: In persistent Graves' disease, antithyroid drugs had been taken for over 5 years and TSH receptor antibodies stayed positive.

Arm-PCR of CDR3 regions and iRepertoire HTBI primers were used to build TCR beta libraries. TCRdb re-called the multiplex PCR reads with MiXCR, one entry per CDR3 protein. This sample carries a few hundred thousand distinct CDR3 sequences, about 23% of them seen once, and the ten largest clones take about 27%. This clonotype was seen a few times. What it recognizes is unknown. Study conclusions and caveats: The study found TRBV28, TRBJ1-2 and TRBJ2-5 favored in persistent disease.

The J segment lost 5 bases and the V segment lost 4 bases, leaving 8 bases of the junction unmatched. This CDR3 is 16 amino acids long. Germline V gene lookup returns CDR1 MNHEY and CDR2 SMNVEV (reference sequence). The time point is: persistent/refractory GD, antithyroid drugs over 5 years with positive TRAb. There was RNA extracted from PBMCs, and the TCR library was made from it. Patients all came to the study from an endocrinology department in Xi'an, China. The receptor's source is a woman between 35 and 50 years old with Graves disease. The chain links TRBV27 to TRBJ2-5; TRBD2 matches 12 bases. This specimen was peripheral blood mononuclear cells (PBMCs), taken when the disease was refractory, from a patient treated with antithyroid drugs. CDR3: CASSSGLAGPWETQYF. The CDR3 DNA follows: TGTGCCAGCAGTTCAGGACTAGCGGGGCCCTGGGAGACCCAGTACTTC.